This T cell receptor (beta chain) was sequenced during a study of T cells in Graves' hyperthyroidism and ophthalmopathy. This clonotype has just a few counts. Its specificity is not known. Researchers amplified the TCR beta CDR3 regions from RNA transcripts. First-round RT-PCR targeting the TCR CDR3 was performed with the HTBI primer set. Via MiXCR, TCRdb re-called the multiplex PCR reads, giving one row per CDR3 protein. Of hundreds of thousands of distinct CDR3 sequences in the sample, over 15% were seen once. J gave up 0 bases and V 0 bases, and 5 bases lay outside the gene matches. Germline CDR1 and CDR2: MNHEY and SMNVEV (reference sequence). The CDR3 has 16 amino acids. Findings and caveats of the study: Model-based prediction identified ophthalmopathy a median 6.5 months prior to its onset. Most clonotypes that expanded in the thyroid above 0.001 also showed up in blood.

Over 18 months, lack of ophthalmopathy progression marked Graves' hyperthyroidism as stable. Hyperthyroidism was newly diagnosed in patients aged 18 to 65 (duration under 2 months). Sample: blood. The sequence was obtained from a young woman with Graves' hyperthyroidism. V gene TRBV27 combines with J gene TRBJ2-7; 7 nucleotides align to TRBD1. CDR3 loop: CASSLSQGDSSYEQYF. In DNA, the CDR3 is TGTGCCAGCAGTTTATCGCAGGGGGATAGCTCCTACGAGCAGTACTTC.